These 25 T cell receptor beta chains came from one sample sequenced in a study of T cell repertoires in cytomegalovirus infection. TCRdb called the reads again in MiXCR, with one record for every CDR3 protein. The repertoire consists of about 270,000 distinct CDR3 sequences, with less than 25% occurring once and the leading ten covering under 25%. Their specific antigens are unknown. Source: cultured PBMCs, taken from culture after CMV antigen stimulation. These receptors were obtained from a human donor in good health (CMV status not recorded). Some clones in this sample may be carry-over from other donors' samples.

This chain connects TRBV20-1 to TRBJ2-1; D perhaps matches TRBD2 (6 bases). This CDR3 has 15 amino acids. Germline loops: CDR1 DFQATT, CDR2 SNEGSKA (reference sequence). Trimming stripped 6 bases from V and 6 bases from J, with 21 bases between. The CDR3 DNA follows: TGCAGTGCCTCGATTATATCTAGGAGGGGCAATGAGCAGTTCTTC. It encodes CSASIISRRGNEQFF.

The chain has TRBV20-1 and TRBJ2-7; 8 bases are shared with TRBD2. Germline lookup yields CDR1 DFQATT and CDR2 SNEGSKA (reference sequence). V gave up 6 bases and J gave up 2 bases; unmatched junction bases: 12. CDR3 length equals 15 residues. The CDR3 nucleotides are TGCAGTGCCAATCCATGGGCGGGAGGACCCTACGAGCAGTACTTC. This encodes CSANPWAGGPYEQYF.

This clonotype was seen repeatedly, ten times or more. The V and J genes are TRBV7-2 and TRBJ1-5; the match to TRBD1 covers 8 bases. The CDR3 loop spans 16 amino acids. V gave up 5 bases and J gave up 0 bases; unmatched junction bases: 6. Per the germline V gene, CDR1 is SGHTA and CDR2 is FQGNSA. The CDR3 loop is CASSQDRAGSNQPQHF. The CDR3 region has the DNA TGTGCCAGCAGCCAGGACAGGGCTGGTAGCAATCAGCCCCAGCATTTT.

The table lists this clonotype with many counts. The V gene is TRBV7-2, the J gene TRBJ2-7, with TRBD2 matching over 10 bases. Trimming removed 5 bases from V and 5 bases from J; junction bases left unmatched: 9. Germline V lookup: CDR1 SGHTA, CDR2 FQGNSA. This CDR3 is built from 15 residues. In DNA form, the CDR3 reads TGTGCCAGCAGCATCATAGCGGGAGGTGACGACGAGCAGTACTTC. As protein: CASSIIAGGDDEQYF.

This clonotype was seen at least ten times. The chain couples TRBV7-9 to TRBJ2-3; 10 bases agree with TRBD2. The CDR3 is made up of 18 amino acids. From germline, CDR1 is SEHNR and CDR2 FQNEAQ (reference sequence). The junction had 11 bases not matched to a gene; V was cut back by 3 bases and J by 2 bases. The CDR3 loop reads CASSFGTGTSELTDTQYF. CDR3 coding DNA: TGTGCCAGCAGCTTTGGGACCGGGACTAGCGAACTCACAGATACGCAGTATTTT.

The chain links TRBV6-5 to TRBJ2-7, with 8 bases matching TRBD1. Germline V lookup: CDR1 MNHEY, CDR2 SVGAGI. The V segment lost 2 bases and the J segment 5 bases; nucleotides outside the gene matches: 11. The CDR3 is 16 amino acids. The CDR3 sequence is CASSYDTSGGRHEQYF. CDR3 sequence (DNA): TGTGCCAGCAGTTACGATACTTCAGGGGGCCGCCACGAGCAGTACTTC.

Ten or more counts support this clonotype. The genes are TRBV12-3 or TRBV12-4 and TRBJ2-7; 14 bases map to TRBD2. Unmatched junction bases numbered 12, after V lost 2 bases and J lost 6 bases. This CDR3 is built from 18 residues. The DNA of the CDR3 is TGTGCCAGCAGTTTAAGTACAGCCCCGGGACTAGCGGGAGCCGAGCAGTACTTC. This encodes CASSLSTAPGLAGAEQYF.

The sample holds many counts of this clonotype. The V and J genes are TRBV7-3 and TRBJ2-1; 12 bases fit TRBD2. The CDR3 contains 15 residues. Germline V gene sequence: CDR1 SGHTA, CDR2 FQGTGA. Germline trimming cut 5 bases from V and 8 bases from J; bases unmatched to any gene: 7. CDR3 in DNA: TGTGCCAGCAGCCCTAGACTAGCGGGAGCGGATGAGCAGTTCTTC. It specifies CASSPRLAGADEQFF.

The table lists this clonotype with a few counts. The genes are TRBV6-2 or TRBV6-3 and TRBJ2-3, with a possible D match to TRBD2 (5 bases). The CDR3 runs to 14 residues. CDR1 is MNHEY and CDR2 is SVGEGT in the germline V gene. V was cut by 7 bases and J by 0 bases, with 11 bases left in between. For the CDR3, the DNA is TGTGCCAGCAACAGCGGAGCTAGCACAGATACGCAGTATTTT. This codes for CASNSGASTDTQYF.

This clonotype has at least ten counts. V usage is TRBV7-2 and J usage is TRBJ2-7; no clear D gene. From germline, CDR1 is SGHTA and CDR2 FQGNSA. The germline V and J ends were trimmed by 0 bases and 3 bases, with 6 bases remaining between them. The CDR3 covers 13 residues. This chain's CDR3 is CASSLAQHYEQYV. The CDR3 nucleotides are TGTGCCAGCAGCTTAGCACAGCACTACGAGCAGTACGTC.

About this clonotype: Being one base from a much bigger clone, this may be a read error. Written as DNA, the CDR3 is TGTGCCAGCAGTGAACAGGGAAGCTATGGCTACACCTTC. Translating gives CASSEQGSYGYTF. The chain employs TRBV2 and TRBJ1-2, with a tentative D call TRBD1 (5 bases). This CDR3 spans 13 amino acids. Trimming stripped 2 bases from V and 4 bases from J, with 8 bases between. The V gene's germline CDR1 is SNHLY and CDR2 FYNNEI. Drawing the rest from reference TRBV2 and TRBJ1-2, the complete variable domain is EPEVTQTPSHQVTQMGQEVILRCVPISNHLYFYWYRQILGQKVEFLVSFYNNEISEKSEIFDDQFSVERPDGSNFTLKIRSTKLEDSAMYFCASSEQGSYGYTFGSGTRLTVV.

This clonotype was recorded at least ten times. The genes are TRBV4-2 and TRBJ1-2; D gene ambiguous. This CDR3 region has 14 residues. V lost 3 bases and J 4 bases, leaving 12 bases between the germline ends. Germline CDR1 and CDR2: LGHNA and YNFKEQ. CDR3 protein: CASSQQDASYGYTF. CDR3 DNA sequence: TGTGCCAGCAGCCAGCAGGACGCCTCCTATGGCTACACCTTC.

V usage is TRBV2 and J usage is TRBJ1-5; D might be TRBD1 (5 bases). Germline CDR1 reads SNHLY; CDR2 reads FYNNEI. The CDR3 loop spans 14 amino acids. V lost 1 base, J lost 6 bases, and 10 bases lay in between. CDR3 protein: CASSEGRGGQPQHF. The CDR3, as DNA: TGTGCCAGCAGTGAAGGTAGGGGAGGTCAGCCCCAGCATTTT.

The table lists this clonotype with a few counts. V is TRBV12-5 and J is TRBJ1-4, with a weak D call TRBD1 (5 bases). The germline V and J ends were trimmed by 0 bases and 3 bases, with 14 bases remaining between them. Per germline, CDR1 LGHNT and CDR2 FRNRAP. This CDR3 is 17 amino acids long. The CDR3 DNA reads as TGTGCTAGTGGTTTGGTACAGGCCTTACGAGCTAATGAAAAACTGTTTTTT. Protein: CASGLVQALRANEKLFF.

This clonotype was observed many times. The V call is TRBV7-2, the J call TRBJ2-7; TRBD2 aligns across 12 bases. There are 18 residues in the CDR3. With 4 bases clipped from V and 2 bases from J, the junction kept 12 bases outside the gene matches. CDR1 is SGHTA, CDR2 FQGNSA, per germline. CDR3 bases: TGTGCCAGCAGCTCTCGGACTAGCGGGACCACTACTACCTACGAGCAGTACTTC. Its protein product is CASSSRTSGTTTTYEQYF.

The chain carries TRBV12-3 or TRBV12-4 and TRBJ2-3; 7 positions agree with TRBD2. This CDR3 has 15 amino acids. The V segment lost 5 bases and the J segment 6 bases; nucleotides outside the gene matches: 11. The CDR3 sequence: CASSRSSGPVDTQYF. The CDR3 nucleotides are TGTGCCAGCAGTAGGTCTAGCGGACCTGTGGATACGCAGTATTTT.

There are a few counts of this clonotype. The chain employs TRBV5-1 and TRBJ2-7; TRBD1 is a possible D gene (6 bases). The V end lost 0 bases, the J end lost 2 bases, and 15 bases lay between the germline ends. The germline gives CDR1 SGHRS, CDR2 YFSETQ. The CDR3 loop spans 16 amino acids. CDR3 DNA sequence: TGCGCCAGCAGCTTGGGACCTAACGGACAGCCCTACGAGCAGTACGTC. As protein: CASSLGPNGQPYEQYV.

Comments on this clonotype: This clone may be a read error of a much larger clone one base away. The chain is built from TRBV11-3 and TRBJ2-5; 12 bases are a match to TRBD2. Germline V CDR1 and CDR2: SGHNT, YENEEA. The CDR3 covers 16 residues. For the CDR3, the DNA is TGTGCCAGCAGCCACGAACTAGCGGGAGGCTCAGAGAACCAGTACTTC. Translated, it gives CASSHELAGGSENQYF.

In its sample, this clonotype was seen a few times. CDR3 loop: CASSFPGESNEQFF. CDR3 sequence (DNA): TGTGCCAGCAGCTTCCCGGGAGAAAGCAATGAGCAGTTCTTC. The chain combines TRBV7-8 with TRBJ2-1, with a weak D call TRBD2 (6 bases). V was trimmed by 3 bases and J by 6 bases, leaving 12 bases between them. The CDR3 is made up of 14 amino acids. The V gene's germline CDR1 is SGHVS and CDR2 FQNEAQ.

This clonotype was counted only a few times. The gene calls are TRBV6-2 or TRBV6-3 and TRBJ2-1, with 12 bases matching TRBD2. The CDR3 covers 15 residues. Germline assignment: CDR1 MNHEY and CDR2 SVGEGT. Trimming removed 6 bases from V and 8 bases from J; junction bases left unmatched: 8. In nucleotides, the CDR3 is TGTGCCAGCAGACCTTCTAGCGGGAGGGGCGATGAGCAGTTCTTC. Translation: CASRPSSGRGDEQFF.

The table lists this clonotype with many counts. This sequence joins TRBV5-6 and TRBJ1-1; 12 positions match TRBD1. The germline V gene encodes CDR1 SGHDT and CDR2 YYEEEE. The CDR3 loop spans 17 amino acids. After removal of 4 bases from V and 5 bases from J, the junction contained 12 bases not matched to a gene. The CDR3 DNA reads TGTGCCAGCAGCCGCCGGGACAGGGGGCGAGTCGAGACTGAAGCTTTCTTT. Translated, it gives CASSRRDRGRVETEAFF.

This clonotype was seen ten or more times. The V and J genes are TRBV7-3 and TRBJ1-1, with a possible D match to TRBD1 (6 bases). V was clipped by 4 bases and J by 2 bases, with 8 bases between them. Germline CDR1 and CDR2: SGHTA and FQGTGA. CDR3 length: 13 amino acids. CDR3: CASSSRGNTEAFF. CDR3 DNA sequence: TGTGCCAGCAGCTCCAGGGGTAACACTGAAGCTTTCTTT.

This clonotype was detected many times. The chain links TRBV7-6 to TRBJ1-1; D is ambiguous. Trimming left V 2 bases short and J 3 bases short, with 22 bases between. The germline gives CDR1 SGHVS, CDR2 FNYEAQ. The length of the CDR3 is 18 residues. The DNA for the CDR3 is TGTGCCAGCAGCTTACGGTATGGGCAGTCCGGTCGGGACACTGAAGCTTTCTTT. Translation: CASSLRYGQSGRDTEAFF.

The chain is built from TRBV3-1 and TRBJ2-5; D unclear. The CDR3 sequence is 12 residues long. CDR1 and CDR2 (germline): LGHDT, YNNKEL (reference sequence). Trimming left V 1 base short and J 4 bases short, with 4 bases between. The CDR3 coding sequence is TGTGCCAGCAGCCAAGTATCAGAGACCCAGTACTTC. Protein: CASSQVSETQYF.

V usage is TRBV6-5 and J usage is TRBJ2-5, with TRBD1 identical over 7 bases. This CDR3 comprises 16 residues. Germline loops: CDR1 MNHEY, CDR2 SVGAGI. Germline trimming cut 1 base from V and 2 bases from J; bases unmatched to any gene: 7. CDR3 sequence: CASSYLPRQGQETQYF. CDR3 sequence (DNA): TGTGCCAGCAGTTACTTACCTCGACAGGGACAAGAGACCCAGTACTTC.